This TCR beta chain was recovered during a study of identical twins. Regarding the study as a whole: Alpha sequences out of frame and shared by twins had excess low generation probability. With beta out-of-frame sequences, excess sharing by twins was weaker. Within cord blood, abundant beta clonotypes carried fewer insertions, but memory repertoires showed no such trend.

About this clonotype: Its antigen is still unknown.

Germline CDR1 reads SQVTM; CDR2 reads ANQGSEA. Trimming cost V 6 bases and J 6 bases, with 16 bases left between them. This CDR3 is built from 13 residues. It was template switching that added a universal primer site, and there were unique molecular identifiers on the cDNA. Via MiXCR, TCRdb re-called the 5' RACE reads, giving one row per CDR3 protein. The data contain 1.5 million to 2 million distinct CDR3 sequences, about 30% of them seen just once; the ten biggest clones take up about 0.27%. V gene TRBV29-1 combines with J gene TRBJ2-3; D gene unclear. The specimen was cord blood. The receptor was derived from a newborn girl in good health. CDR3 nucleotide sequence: TGCAGCGTGAGCCCTACCACCTCGGATACGCAGTATTTT. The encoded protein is CSVSPTTSDTQYF.